These 23 T cell receptor beta chains share one sample of origin, sequenced in a study of T cell repertoires in cytomegalovirus infection (dated 2019 in TCRdb). Their cognate antigens are unknown. These reads were obtained on an Illumina HiSeq 1500. TCRdb reworked the public reads: Q25 trimming with fastp, MiXCR clone assembly, productive beta chains retained. Each entry is one CDR3 protein sequence, shown with its most common DNA and genes. The sample table shows around 900,000 distinct CDR3 sequences, and around 31% are seen once. The ten biggest clones cover around 15% of the sample. The treatment or condition label of this sample denotes: in vitro stimulation with specific CMV peptide epitopes to enrich CMV-specific T cells. Sequencing was performed on cultured CD8+ T cells from PBMCs, taken from culture after CMV antigen stimulation. Source of these receptors: a human donor in good health (CMV status not recorded). Some clones in this sample may be carry-over from other donors' samples.

This clonotype was seen only a few times. The CDR3 protein is CASSFSGGHYEQYF. CDR3 DNA sequence: TGTGCCAGCAGTTTTAGCGGGGGGCACTACGAGCAGTACTTC. This chain connects TRBV12-3 or TRBV12-4 to TRBJ2-7; 10 positions agree with TRBD2. Trimming cost V 3 bases and J 3 bases; bases outside gene matches: 2. The length of the CDR3 is 14 residues.

This clonotype was seen more than once but under ten times. J is TRBJ1-1 and V is TRBV28, with D hard to call. Trimming stripped 6 bases from V and 3 bases from J, with 17 bases between. CDR1 is MDHEN, CDR2 SYDVKM, per germline. This CDR3 is built from 15 residues. The CDR3 protein is CASSRPYRQDTEAFF. The CDR3, as DNA: TGTGCCAGCAGCAGACCATACCGACAAGACACTGAAGCTTTCTTT.

As for this clonotype: Given a much more abundant clone one base away, this may be a read error. The rearrangement links TRBV6-6 to TRBJ2-5, with 9 bases that match TRBD2. The CDR3 length is 16 residues. Germline assignment: CDR1 MNHNY and CDR2 SVGAGI (reference sequence). CDR3 protein: CAGSYNGLAYQETQYF. CDR3 DNA sequence: TGTGCCGGCAGTTATAACGGACTAGCGTACCAAGAGACCCAGTACTTC.

In its sample, this clonotype was seen many times. The chain carries TRBV12-3 or TRBV12-4 and TRBJ1-5; 7 bases are a match to TRBD1. Unmatched junction bases numbered 2, after V lost 6 bases and J lost 0 bases. The CDR3 length is 14 residues. CDR3 DNA sequence: TGTGCCAGCAGCGGGACAGCTAGCAATCAGCCCCAGCATTTT. This codes for CASSGTASNQPQHF.

This clonotype was observed a handful of times. V gene TRBV9 combines with J gene TRBJ1-1, with TRBD1 as a possible D gene (5 bases). V gave up 2 bases and J gave up 7 bases, with 9 bases separating them. CDR1 is SGDLS, CDR2 YYNGEE, per germline. This CDR3 has 12 amino acids. Written as DNA, the CDR3 is TGTGCCAGCAGCGTCGGACACGGTGAAGCTTTCTTT. Protein: CASSVGHGEAFF.

V gene TRBV12-3 or TRBV12-4 combines with J gene TRBJ1-2; D not certain. The CDR3 is 14 amino acids. Trimming took 0 bases from V and 4 from J, leaving 9 bases between them. Here the CDR3 reads CASSLALELYGYTF. The CDR3 DNA reads as TGTGCCAGCAGTTTAGCGCTCGAGCTCTATGGCTACACCTTC.

The chain has TRBV29-1 and TRBJ2-1; 9 bases are a match to TRBD1. The CDR3 sequence is 14 residues long. V dropped 7 bases and J dropped 8; count of bases not matched to a gene: 12. CDR1 is SQVTM and CDR2 is ANQGSEA in the germline V gene. CDR3 region: CSAVGTGTVDEQFF. CDR3 nucleotide sequence: TGCAGCGCAGTCGGGACAGGGACCGTTGATGAGCAGTTCTTC.

This clonotype has just a few counts. The CDR3 region is CSARTRDRPYEQYF. The CDR3 DNA follows: TGCAGTGCTAGGACCCGGGACAGACCCTACGAGCAGTACTTC. The chain recombines TRBV20-1 with TRBJ2-7; TRBD1 matches 7 bases. V was pared by 3 bases and J by 2 bases, with 7 bases of the junction left unmatched. Germline CDR1 is DFQATT and CDR2 is SNEGSKA (reference sequence). The CDR3 runs to 14 residues.

The chain has TRBV6-6 and TRBJ1-3; the D gene is possibly TRBD1 (6 bases). Germline CDR1 is MNHNY and CDR2 is SVGAGI (reference sequence). This CDR3 is 15 amino acids long. V lost 5 bases to trimming and J lost 2 bases, with 13 bases between them. The CDR3 bases are TGTGCCAGCAGTCTCCGGGACATTCCTGGAAACACCATATATTTT. Its protein product is CASSLRDIPGNTIYF.

The chain recombines TRBV5-4 with TRBJ1-2; D is uncertain. This CDR3 comprises 12 residues. The V end lost 6 bases, the J end lost 8 bases, and 14 bases lay between the germline ends. Germline V CDR1 and CDR2: SGHNT, YYREEE (reference sequence). The CDR3 region has the DNA TGTGCCAGCATCGCGGACGGGCGAGGCTACACCTTC. This encodes CASIADGRGYTF. Looking up the rest from reference TRBV5-4 and TRBJ1-2 gives the full variable domain: ETGVTQSPTHLIKTRGQQVTLRCSSQSGHNTVSWYQQALGQGPQFIFQYYREEENGRGNFPPRFSGLQFPNYSSELNVNALELDDSALYLCASIADGRGYTFGSGTRLTVV.

The chain couples TRBV4-1 to TRBJ2-2; possible D gene TRBD1, 6 bases. This CDR3 spans 15 amino acids. V was pared by 7 bases and J by 0 bases, with 12 bases between. CDR1 and CDR2 (germline): MGHRA, YSYEKL. The CDR3 loop is CASINRETNTGELFF. CDR3 sequence (DNA): TGCGCCAGCATTAACAGGGAGACGAACACCGGGGAGCTGTTTTTT.

This chain links TRBV7-6 with TRBJ2-7, with 7 nucleotides matching TRBD1. The CDR3 extends over 16 amino acids. V trimming: 1 base; J trimming: 0 bases; junction bases outside the gene matches: 6. Germline lookup yields CDR1 SGHVS and CDR2 FNYEAQ. CDR3 sequence (DNA): TGTGCCAGCAGCTTAGGGGGACAGAACCCCTCCTACGAGCAGTACGTC. Encoded protein: CASSLGGQNPSYEQYV.

The V and J genes are TRBV12-5 and TRBJ2-1; D is unresolved. The V gene's germline CDR1 is LGHNT and CDR2 FRNRAP. This CDR3 has 15 residues. The V end was cut by 2 bases, the J end by 5 bases, with 13 bases between. CDR3 region: CASGLNGRIHNEQFF. The CDR3 DNA reads TGTGCTAGTGGTTTGAACGGTAGAATCCACAATGAGCAGTTCTTC.

There are a few counts of this clonotype. V gene TRBV6-1 combines with J gene TRBJ2-7; no firm D call. The CDR3 length is 13 residues. Trimming removed 4 bases at V and 1 base at J, with 8 bases between. Germline assignment: CDR1 MNHNS and CDR2 SASEGT. CDR3 nucleotide sequence: TGTGCCAGCAGTGCCTATGATTCCTACGAGCAGTACTTC. The encoded protein is CASSAYDSYEQYF.

The chain combines TRBV10-1 with TRBJ2-3, with TRBD2 matching 11 bases. CDR3 size: 17 residues. Germline V lookup: CDR1 WNHNN, CDR2 SYGVQD (reference sequence). Trimming removed 2 bases from V and 1 base from J; junction bases left unmatched: 5. The CDR3 nucleotides are TGCGCCAGCAGTGAGGGAAAGACTAGCGGGGGCACAGATACGCAGTATTTT. Translated, it gives CASSEGKTSGGTDTQYF.

V usage is TRBV10-3 and J usage is TRBJ1-1, with no clear D. With 3 bases removed from V and 4 bases from J, the gap between germline ends came to 6 bases. The germline CDR1 and CDR2 sequences are ENHRY and SYGVKD. The CDR3 is made up of 12 amino acids. The CDR3 reads CAISDSGTEAFF. The DNA of the CDR3 is TGTGCCATCAGTGACAGCGGCACTGAAGCTTTCTTT.

In this sample, this clonotype turned up a few times. This chain joins TRBV5-8 and TRBJ1-1, with D possibly being TRBD1 (6 bases). Between the trimmed V and J ends, which lost 5 bases and 4 bases, there was a span of 18 bases. Per the germline V gene, CDR1 is SGHTS and CDR2 is YDEGEE. This CDR3 is 15 amino acids long. CDR3 coding DNA: TGTGCCAGCAGAGATCTTAGGGGGGTATTCACTGAAGCTTTCTTT. Encoded protein: CASRDLRGVFTEAFF.

This clonotype was seen more than once but under ten times. This sequence joins TRBV14 and TRBJ1-2; D call uncertain. CDR1 and CDR2 (germline): SGHDN, FVKESK. The CDR3 totals 13 residues. V was trimmed by 0 bases and J by 8 bases, leaving 10 bases between them. CDR3 in amino acids: CASSQDRFGGYTF. In nucleotides, the CDR3 is TGTGCCAGCAGCCAAGACAGGTTTGGCGGCTACACCTTC.

This chain links TRBV4-1 with TRBJ1-6; D is unresolved. This CDR3 contains 12 residues. Germline CDR1 is MGHRA and CDR2 is YSYEKL. V gave up 2 bases and J gave up 8 bases, with 4 bases separating them. CDR3 coding DNA: TGCGCCAGCAGCCAACCTTATTCACCCCTCCACTTT. This codes for CASSQPYSPLHF.

V and J are TRBV19 and TRBJ1-5; D gene uncertain. The ends were cut back, 3 bases at V and 3 bases at J, with 12 bases in the middle. Germline values: CDR1 LNHDA, CDR2 SQIVND (reference sequence). CDR3 size: 15 residues. The CDR3 DNA follows: TGTGCCAGTAGTATGAGGTGGTCTTTCAATCAGCCCCAGCATTTT. Its protein product is CASSMRWSFNQPQHF. Looking up the rest from reference TRBV19 and TRBJ1-5 gives the full variable domain: DGGITQSPKYLFRKEGQNVTLSCEQNLNHDAMYWYRQDPGQGLRLIYYSQIVNDFQKGDIAEGYSVSREKKESFPLTVTSAQKNPTAFYLCASSMRWSFNQPQHFGDGTRLSIL.

The DNA of the CDR3 is TGTGCCAGCACCCCAGCTGGGAGGGGTGAGACCCAGTACTTC. This gives the protein CASTPAGRGETQYF. The V gene is TRBV12-3 or TRBV12-4, the J gene TRBJ2-5; 7 positions agree with TRBD2. V lost 7 bases and J lost 5; bases outside the gene matches: 10. This CDR3 comprises 14 residues.

The rearrangement uses TRBV2 and TRBJ2-1; 10 nucleotides match TRBD2. Germline lookup yields CDR1 SNHLY and CDR2 FYNNEI. With 8 bases clipped from V and 9 bases from J, the junction kept 13 bases outside the gene matches. This CDR3 has 15 residues. As DNA, the CDR3 is TGTGCCAGCTGGGGTAGCGGGGGGCCTCGGGGTGAGCAGTTCTTC. Residues: CASWGSGGPRGEQFF.

The chain is built from TRBV6-2 or TRBV6-3 and TRBJ2-7; D gene uncertain. V was shortened by 6 bases and J by 2 bases, with 11 bases between the two germline ends. CDR3 length: 13 amino acids. The germline gives CDR1 MNHEY, CDR2 SVGEGT. The CDR3 DNA sequence: TGTGCCAGCAGCTTCTTTAAAGCCTACGAGCAGTACGTC. Encoded protein: CASSFFKAYEQYV.